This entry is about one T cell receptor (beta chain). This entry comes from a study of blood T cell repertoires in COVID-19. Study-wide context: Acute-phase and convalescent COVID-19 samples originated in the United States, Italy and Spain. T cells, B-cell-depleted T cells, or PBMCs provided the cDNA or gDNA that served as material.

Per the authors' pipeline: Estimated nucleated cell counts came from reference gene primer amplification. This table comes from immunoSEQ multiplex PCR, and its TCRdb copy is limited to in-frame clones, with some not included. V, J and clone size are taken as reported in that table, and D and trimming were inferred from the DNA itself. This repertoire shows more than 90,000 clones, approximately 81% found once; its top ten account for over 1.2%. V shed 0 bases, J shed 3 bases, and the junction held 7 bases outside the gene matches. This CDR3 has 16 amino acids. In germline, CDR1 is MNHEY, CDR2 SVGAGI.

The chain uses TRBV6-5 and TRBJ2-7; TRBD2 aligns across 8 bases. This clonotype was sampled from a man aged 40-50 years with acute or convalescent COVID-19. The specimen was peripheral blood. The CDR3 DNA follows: TGTGCCAGCAGTTACTCGAAGGGACTAGGTTACTACGAGCAGTACTTC. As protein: CASSYSKGLGYYEQYF.